Following are 4 T cell receptor beta chains from one sample sequenced in a study of blood T cell repertoires in COVID-19. Sequencing used immunoSEQ multiplex PCR; TCRdb keeps in-frame clones, though not all of them. The sample records about 190,000 clones, around 88% being singletons. Sequenced input: PBMCs or T cells enriched from blood (not recorded which). These receptors all stem from a man aged 35 to 55 with acute COVID-19.

The chain employs TRBV10-3 and TRBJ1-1; 7 bases are a match to TRBD1. This CDR3 has 14 residues. CDR1 ENHRY and CDR2 SYGVKD come from the germline V gene. Trimming cost V 6 bases and J 0 bases; bases outside gene matches: 4. The CDR3 DNA is TGTGCCATCAGGAAACAGGGGATGAACACTGAAGCTTTCTTT. Protein sequence: CAIRKQGMNTEAFF.

The J gene is TRBJ1-1, the V gene TRBV7-9, with D possibly being TRBD1 (6 bases). Germline CDR1 reads SEHNR; CDR2 reads FQNEAQ (reference sequence). The CDR3 runs 15 residues. The V and J ends lost 5 bases and 5 bases respectively, with 18 bases between them. In DNA form, the CDR3 reads TGTGCCAGCAGCGGTACTACAGGGTTCGGGACTGAAGCTTTCTTT. Its protein is CASSGTTGFGTEAFF.

The chain links TRBV28 to TRBJ1-5; possibly TRBD1 for D (6 bases). Germline V gives CDR1 MDHEN, CDR2 SYDVKM. Trimming shortened V by 3 bases and J by 1 base, and 10 bases separated the two germline ends. The CDR3 length is 15 residues. This CDR3 reads CASSLGATSNQPQHF. CDR3 in DNA: TGTGCCAGCAGTTTGGGGGCCACCAGCAATCAGCCCCAGCATTTT.

The V call is TRBV5-1, the J call TRBJ2-7; 9 bases agree with TRBD1. The V gene end was trimmed by 5 bases and the J gene end by 3 bases; junction bases not matched to a gene: 6. The CDR3 consists of 14 residues. The V gene's germline CDR1 is SGHRS and CDR2 YFSETQ. The CDR3 protein is CASSRSGQGYEQYF. Here the CDR3 DNA reads TGCGCCAGCAGTCGTTCGGGACAGGGCTACGAGCAGTACTTC.